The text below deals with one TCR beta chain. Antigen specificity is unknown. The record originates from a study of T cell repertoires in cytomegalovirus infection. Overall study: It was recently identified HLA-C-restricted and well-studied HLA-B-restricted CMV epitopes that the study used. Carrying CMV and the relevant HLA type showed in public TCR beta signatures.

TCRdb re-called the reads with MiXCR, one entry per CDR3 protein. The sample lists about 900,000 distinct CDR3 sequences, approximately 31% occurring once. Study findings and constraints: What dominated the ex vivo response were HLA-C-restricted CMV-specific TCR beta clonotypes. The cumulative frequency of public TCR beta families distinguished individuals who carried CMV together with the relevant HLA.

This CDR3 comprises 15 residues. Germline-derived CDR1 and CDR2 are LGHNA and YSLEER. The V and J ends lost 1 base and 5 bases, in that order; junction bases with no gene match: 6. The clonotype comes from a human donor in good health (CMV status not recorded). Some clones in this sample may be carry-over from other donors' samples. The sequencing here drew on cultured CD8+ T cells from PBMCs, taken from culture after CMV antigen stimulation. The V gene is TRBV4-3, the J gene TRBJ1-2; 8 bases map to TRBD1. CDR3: CASSQVRGQDYGYTF. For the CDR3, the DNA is TGCGCCAGCAGCCAAGTCCGGGGACAGGATTATGGCTACACCTTC.